The T cell receptor beta chain under discussion was sequenced for a study of identical twins. Study-wide results and caveats: Out-of-frame beta chain sequences displayed weaker excess sharing between twins.

Trimming stripped 1 base from V and 5 bases from J, with 15 bases between. Germline CDR1 reads DFQATT; CDR2 reads SNEGSKA (reference sequence). The CDR3 extends over 15 amino acids. From the 5' RACE reads, TCRdb called clonotypes with MiXCR, one entry per CDR3 protein. The table lists approximately 410,000 distinct CDR3 sequences, under 20% of them singletons. To note about this clonotype: Its antigen is unidentified.

Everyone who donated was a healthy Caucasian. This clonotype was sampled from a man aged 50 to 60 in good health. The rearrangement joins TRBV20-1 to TRBJ2-1, with D possibly matching TRBD2 (6 bases). The sequenced sample consisted of naive T cells sorted from blood. The CDR3, as DNA: TGCAGTGCTAGAGCCCGCCCGGGACTTAACAATGAGCAGTTCTTC. It yields the protein CSARARPGLNNEQFF.